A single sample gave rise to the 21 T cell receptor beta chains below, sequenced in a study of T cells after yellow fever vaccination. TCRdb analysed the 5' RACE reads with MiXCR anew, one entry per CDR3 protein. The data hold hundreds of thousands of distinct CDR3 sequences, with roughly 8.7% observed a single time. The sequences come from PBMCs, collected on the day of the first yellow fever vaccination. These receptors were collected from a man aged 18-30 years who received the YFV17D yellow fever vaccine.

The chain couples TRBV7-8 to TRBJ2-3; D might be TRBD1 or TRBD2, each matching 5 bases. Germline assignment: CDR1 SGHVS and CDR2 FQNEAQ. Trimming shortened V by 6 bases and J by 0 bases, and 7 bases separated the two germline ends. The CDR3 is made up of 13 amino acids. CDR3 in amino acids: CASRWGSTDTQYF. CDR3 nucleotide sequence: TGTGCCAGCAGGTGGGGGAGCACAGATACGCAGTATTTT.

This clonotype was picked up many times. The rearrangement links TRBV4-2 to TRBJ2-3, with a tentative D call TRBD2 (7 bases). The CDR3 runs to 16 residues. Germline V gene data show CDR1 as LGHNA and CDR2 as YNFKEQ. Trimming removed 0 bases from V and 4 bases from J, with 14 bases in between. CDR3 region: CASSQEGGGLPDTQYF. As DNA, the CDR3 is TGTGCCAGCAGCCAAGAGGGCGGGGGCCTTCCAGATACGCAGTATTTT.

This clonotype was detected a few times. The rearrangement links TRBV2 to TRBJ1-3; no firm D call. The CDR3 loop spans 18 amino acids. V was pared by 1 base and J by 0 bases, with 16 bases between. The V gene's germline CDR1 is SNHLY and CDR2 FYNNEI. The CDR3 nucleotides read TGTGCCAGCAGTGAAGGGGGAACAAGACTCAGCTCTGGAAACACCATATATTTT. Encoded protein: CASSEGGTRLSSGNTIYF.

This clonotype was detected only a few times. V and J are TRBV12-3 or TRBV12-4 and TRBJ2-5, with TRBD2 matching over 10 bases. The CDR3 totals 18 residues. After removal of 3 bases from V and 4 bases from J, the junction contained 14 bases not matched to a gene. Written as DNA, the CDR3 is TGTGCCAGCAGTTTCCTCTTCCAGGAGGGACTAGCGAGAGAGACCCAGTACTTC. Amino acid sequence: CASSFLFQEGLARETQYF.

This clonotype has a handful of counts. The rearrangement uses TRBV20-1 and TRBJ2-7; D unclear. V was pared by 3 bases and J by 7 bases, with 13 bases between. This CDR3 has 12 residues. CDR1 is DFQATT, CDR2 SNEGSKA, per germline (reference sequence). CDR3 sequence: CSASSTPTEQYF. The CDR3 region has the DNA TGCAGTGCTAGTAGTACTCCTACGGAGCAGTACTTC.

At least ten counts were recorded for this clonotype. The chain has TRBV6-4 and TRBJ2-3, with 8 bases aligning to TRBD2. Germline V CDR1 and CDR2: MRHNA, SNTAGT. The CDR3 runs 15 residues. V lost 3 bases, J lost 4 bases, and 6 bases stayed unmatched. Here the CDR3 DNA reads TGTGCCAGCAGTGAAGGAGCGGGGGCCGCAGATACGCAGTATTTT. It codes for CASSEGAGAADTQYF.

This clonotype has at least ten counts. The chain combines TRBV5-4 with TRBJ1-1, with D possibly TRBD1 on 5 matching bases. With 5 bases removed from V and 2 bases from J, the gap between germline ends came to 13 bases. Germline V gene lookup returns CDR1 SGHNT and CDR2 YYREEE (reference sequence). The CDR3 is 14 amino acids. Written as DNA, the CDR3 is TGTGCCAGCAGACCCGACAGTGACAACACTGAAGCTTTCTTT. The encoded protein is CASRPDSDNTEAFF.

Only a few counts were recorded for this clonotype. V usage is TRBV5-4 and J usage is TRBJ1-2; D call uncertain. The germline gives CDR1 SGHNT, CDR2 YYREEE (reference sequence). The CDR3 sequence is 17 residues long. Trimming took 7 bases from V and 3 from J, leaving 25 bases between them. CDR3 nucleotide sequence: TGTGCCAGCGCACAACCTGGCTGGGATGGAGTTCACTATGGCTACACCTTC. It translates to CASAQPGWDGVHYGYTF.

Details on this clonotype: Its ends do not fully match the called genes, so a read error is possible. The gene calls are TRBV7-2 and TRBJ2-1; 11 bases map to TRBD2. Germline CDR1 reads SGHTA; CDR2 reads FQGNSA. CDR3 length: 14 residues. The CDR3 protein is CASRLAGGPVGQFF. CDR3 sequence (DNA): TGTGCCAGCAGGTTAGCGGGGGGGCCAGTCGGGCAGTTCTTC.

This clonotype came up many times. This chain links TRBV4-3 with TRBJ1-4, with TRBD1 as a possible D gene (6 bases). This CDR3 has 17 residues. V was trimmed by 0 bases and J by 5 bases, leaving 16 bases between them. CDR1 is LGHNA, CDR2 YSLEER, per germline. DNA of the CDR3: TGCGCCAGCAGCCAAGAGACCCGTGGACAGTCAAATGAAAAACTGTTTTTT. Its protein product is CASSQETRGQSNEKLFF.

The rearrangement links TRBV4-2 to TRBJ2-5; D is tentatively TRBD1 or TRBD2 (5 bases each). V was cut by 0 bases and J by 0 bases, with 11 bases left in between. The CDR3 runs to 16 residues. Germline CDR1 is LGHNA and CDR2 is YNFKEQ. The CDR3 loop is CASSQEGDGNQETQYF. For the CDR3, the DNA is TGTGCCAGCAGCCAAGAAGGGGACGGCAACCAAGAGACCCAGTACTTC.

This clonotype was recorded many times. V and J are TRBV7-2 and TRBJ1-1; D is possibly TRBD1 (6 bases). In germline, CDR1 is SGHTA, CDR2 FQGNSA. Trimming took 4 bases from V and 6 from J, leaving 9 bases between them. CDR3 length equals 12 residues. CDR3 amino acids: CASSWDTSEAFF. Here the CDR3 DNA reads TGTGCCAGCAGCTGGGACACGTCTGAAGCTTTCTTT.

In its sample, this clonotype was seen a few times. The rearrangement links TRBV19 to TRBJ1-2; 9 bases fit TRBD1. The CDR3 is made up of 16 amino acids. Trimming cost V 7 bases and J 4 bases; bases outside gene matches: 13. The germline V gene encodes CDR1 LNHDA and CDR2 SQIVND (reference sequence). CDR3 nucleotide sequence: TGTGCCAGTACCACACGACCGGGACAGGGATCCTATGGCTACACCTTC. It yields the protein CASTTRPGQGSYGYTF.

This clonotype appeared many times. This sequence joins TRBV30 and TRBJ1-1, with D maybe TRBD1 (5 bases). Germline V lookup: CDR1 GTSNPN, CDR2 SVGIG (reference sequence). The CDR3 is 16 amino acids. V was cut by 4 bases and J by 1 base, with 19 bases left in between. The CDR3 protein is CAWMGGTETQNTEAFF. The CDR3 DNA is TGTGCCTGGATGGGTGGGACGGAGACTCAGAACACTGAAGCTTTCTTT. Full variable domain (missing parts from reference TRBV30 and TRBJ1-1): SQTIHQWPATLVQPVGSPLSLECTVEGTSNPNLYWYRQAAGRGLQLLFYSVGIGQISSEVPQNLSASRPQDRQFILSSKKLLLSDSGFYLCAWMGGTETQNTEAFFGQGTRLTVV.

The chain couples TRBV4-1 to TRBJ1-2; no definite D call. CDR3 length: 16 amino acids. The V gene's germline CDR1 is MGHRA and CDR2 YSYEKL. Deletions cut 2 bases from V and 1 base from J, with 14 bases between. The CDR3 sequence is CASSQPTATHNYGYTF. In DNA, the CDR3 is TGCGCCAGCAGCCAACCGACTGCTACTCATAACTATGGCTACACCTTC.

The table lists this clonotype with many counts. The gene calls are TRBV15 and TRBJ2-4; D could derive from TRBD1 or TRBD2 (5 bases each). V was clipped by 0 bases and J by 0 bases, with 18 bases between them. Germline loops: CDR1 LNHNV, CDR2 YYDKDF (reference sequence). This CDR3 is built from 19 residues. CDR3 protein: CATSRDHVGVFLAKNIQYF. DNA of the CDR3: TGTGCCACCAGCAGAGATCATGTGGGGGTCTTTTTAGCCAAAAACATTCAGTACTTC. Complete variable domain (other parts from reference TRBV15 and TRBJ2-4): DAMVIQNPRYQVTQFGKPVTLSCSQTLNHNVMYWYQQKSSQAPKLLFHYYDKDFNNEADTPDNFQSRRPNTSFCFLDIRSPGLGDTAMYLCATSRDHVGVFLAKNIQYFGAGTRLSVL.

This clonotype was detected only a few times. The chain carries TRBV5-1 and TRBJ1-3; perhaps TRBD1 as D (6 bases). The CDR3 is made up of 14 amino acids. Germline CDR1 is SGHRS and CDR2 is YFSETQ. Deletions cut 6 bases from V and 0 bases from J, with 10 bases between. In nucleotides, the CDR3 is TGCGCCAGCATGGGGGGCAGCTCTGGAAACACCATATATTTT. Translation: CASMGGSSGNTIYF.

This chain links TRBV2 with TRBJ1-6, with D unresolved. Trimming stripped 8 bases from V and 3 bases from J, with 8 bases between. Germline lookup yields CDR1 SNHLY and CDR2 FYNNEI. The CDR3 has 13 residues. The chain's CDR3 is CASVDNYNSPLHF. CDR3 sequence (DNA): TGTGCCAGCGTTGACAACTATAATTCACCCCTCCACTTT.

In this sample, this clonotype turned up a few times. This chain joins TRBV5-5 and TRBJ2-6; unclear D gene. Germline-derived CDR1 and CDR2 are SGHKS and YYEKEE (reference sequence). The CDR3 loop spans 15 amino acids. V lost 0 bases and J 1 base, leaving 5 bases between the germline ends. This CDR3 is CASSLVLSGANVLTF. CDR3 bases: TGTGCCAGCAGCTTGGTGCTGTCTGGGGCCAACGTCCTGACTTTC.

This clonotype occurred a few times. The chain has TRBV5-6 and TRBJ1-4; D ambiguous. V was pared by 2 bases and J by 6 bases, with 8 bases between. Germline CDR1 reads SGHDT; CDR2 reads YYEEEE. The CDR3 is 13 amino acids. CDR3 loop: CASSFGAYEKLFF. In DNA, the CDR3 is TGTGCCAGCAGCTTCGGTGCCTATGAAAAACTGTTTTTT.

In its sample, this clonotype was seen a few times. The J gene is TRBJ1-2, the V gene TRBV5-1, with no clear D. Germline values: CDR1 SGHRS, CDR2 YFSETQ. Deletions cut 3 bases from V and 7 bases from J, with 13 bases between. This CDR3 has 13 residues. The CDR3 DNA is TGCGCCAGCAGCTCAATGGCGGAAGCTGGCTACACCTTC. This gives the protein CASSSMAEAGYTF.